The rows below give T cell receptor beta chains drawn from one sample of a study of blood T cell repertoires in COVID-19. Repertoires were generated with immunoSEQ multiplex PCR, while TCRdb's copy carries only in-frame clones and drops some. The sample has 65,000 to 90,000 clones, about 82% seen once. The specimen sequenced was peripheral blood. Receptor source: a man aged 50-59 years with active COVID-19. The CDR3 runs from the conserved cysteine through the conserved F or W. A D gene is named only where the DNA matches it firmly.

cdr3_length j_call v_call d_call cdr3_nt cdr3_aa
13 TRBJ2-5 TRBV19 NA TGTGCCAGTAAATCAGGGAATCTCGAGACCCAGTACTTC CASKSGNLETQYF
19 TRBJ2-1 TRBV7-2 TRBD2 TGTGCCAGCAGCTTACGGTCCGGACTAGCGGGAGTCCTCTCGAATGAGCAGTTCTTC CASSLRSGLAGVLSNEQFF
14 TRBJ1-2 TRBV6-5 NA TGTGCCAGCAGCCCCCTGCGCGAGGGAGATGGCTACACCTTC CASSPLREGDGYTF
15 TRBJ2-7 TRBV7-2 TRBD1 TGTGCCAGCAGCCCGGGGACAGGGGTCTTCTACGAGCAGTACTTC CASSPGTGVFYEQYF
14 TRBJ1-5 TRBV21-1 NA TGTGCCAGCAGCAAAGACAGGAGCAATCAGCCCCAGCATTTT CASSKDRSNQPQHF
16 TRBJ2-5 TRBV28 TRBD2 TGTGCCAGCAGACATCGGATAGCGGGAGTGCGAGAGACCCAGTACTTC CASRHRIAGVRETQYF
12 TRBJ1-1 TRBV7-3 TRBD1 TGTGCCAGCAGCCAAGGGACAGGGGAAGCTTTCTTT CASSQGTGEAFF
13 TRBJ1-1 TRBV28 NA TGTGCCAGCAGTTTAAGAGTGAACACTGAAGCTTTCTTT CASSLRVNTEAFF
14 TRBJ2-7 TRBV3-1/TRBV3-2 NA TGTGCCAGCAGGGGGGCAGGGCCGTCCTACGAGCAGTACTTC CASRGAGPSYEQYF
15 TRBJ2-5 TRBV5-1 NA TGCGCCAGCAGCTTGCTGGGACTCGCCGAAGAGACCCAGTACTTC CASSLLGLAEETQYF
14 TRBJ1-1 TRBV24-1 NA TGTGCCACCAGTGATTTGCTTTCTGGGGCCGGAGCTTTCTTT CATSDLLSGAGAFF
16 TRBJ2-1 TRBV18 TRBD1 TGTGCCAGCTCACCAAGGAGGGGTGACAGGGGCAATGAGCAGTTCTTC CASSPRRGDRGNEQFF
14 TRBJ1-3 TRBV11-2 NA TGTGCCAGCAGCCCGCGACAAGAGGGAAACACCATATATTTT CASSPRQEGNTIYF
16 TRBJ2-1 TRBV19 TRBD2 TGTGCCAGTAGTAGTGCGAAGCGGGGGGGCATCGATGAGCAGTTCTTC CASSSAKRGGIDEQFF
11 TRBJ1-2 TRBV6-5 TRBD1 TGTGCCAGCAGTCGACAGGGGGTCTACACCTTC CASSRQGVYTF
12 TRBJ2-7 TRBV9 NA TGTGCCAGCAGCGAAATCCTAGGCGAGCAGTACTTC CASSEILGEQYF
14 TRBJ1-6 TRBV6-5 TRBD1 TGTGCCAGCAGACTGACAGGGGGTTATTCACCCCTCCACTTT CASRLTGGYSPLHF
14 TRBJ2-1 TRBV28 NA TGTGCCAGCAGCCCGGCACTAATCTACAATGAGCAGTTCTTC CASSPALIYNEQFF
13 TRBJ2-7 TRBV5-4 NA TGTGCCAGCAGCTTTAGGGGCGCCTACGAGCAGTACTTC CASSFRGAYEQYF
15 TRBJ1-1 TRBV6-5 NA TGTGCCAGCAGTAAGAGACAGAGATCGAACACTGAAGCTTTCTTT CASSKRQRSNTEAFF
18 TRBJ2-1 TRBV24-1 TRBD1 TGTGCCACCAGTGATTTCAATCCGACAGGGGTTTCTTACAATGAGCAGTTCTTC CATSDFNPTGVSYNEQFF
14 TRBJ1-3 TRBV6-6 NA TGTGCCATTAGGGCCGAAGCGGCAGGAAACACCATATATTTT CAIRAEAAGNTIYF